The present T cell receptor (beta chain) was sequenced within a study of T cell responses to AZD1222 COVID-19 vaccine. Study-wide results and caveats: Repertoires in all cases were sampled only once the peak T cell response had passed. Targets within unmutated variant regions were reportedly found for nearly half of spike-specific TCRs. Vaccine-related CD4 TCRs covered spike, predominating at 160-218 and 743-854.

Data came from immunoSEQ multiplex PCR; TCRdb stores just in-frame clones and leaves some out. Of just over 90,000 clones detected, around 91% appear once; the ten largest clones hold roughly 2.4%. Second-dose groups at about 4 or about 12 weeks were pooled. In regard to this clone: Its specificity is not known.

Germline CDR1 and CDR2: SGDLS and YYNGEE. The CDR3 is made up of 17 amino acids. The V gene end was trimmed by 4 bases and the J gene end by 1 base; junction bases not matched to a gene: 11. The gene calls are TRBV9 and TRBJ2-3, with 8 bases that match TRBD1. This specimen was peripheral blood, taken 28 days after the second AZD1222 dose. The sequence derives from an adult who received the AZD1222 COVID-19 vaccine. CDR3 coding DNA: TGTGCCAGCAGCTTTCGACTGGGGACAGGTGGCACAGATACGCAGTATTTT. Translated: CASSFRLGTGGTDTQYF. The variable domain in full, completed from reference TRBV9 and TRBJ2-3, reads DSGVTQTPKHLITATGQRVTLRCSPRSGDLSVYWYQQSLDQGLQFLIQYYNGEERAKGNILERFSAQQFPDLHSELNLSSLELGDSALYFCASSFRLGTGGTDTQYFGPGTRLTVL.